This T cell receptor beta chain was captured by sequencing in a study of early T cells in non-severe SARS-CoV-2 infection. This clonotype has at least ten counts. The CDR3 is 17 amino acids. V lost 0 bases and J 5 bases, leaving 16 bases between the germline ends. Germline lookup yields CDR1 MNHEY and CDR2 SVGAGI. Via MiXCR, TCRdb re-called the 5' RACE reads, giving one row per CDR3 protein. The sample has tens of thousands of distinct CDR3 sequences, over 10% seen once. Sequenced material: whole blood. V is TRBV6-5 and J is TRBJ1-4; no clear D. This clonotype was obtained from an adult who was a healthcare worker with PCR-confirmed SARS-CoV-2 infection or an uninfected control (not recorded which). In nucleotides, the CDR3 is TGTGCCAGCAGTTACTCCCCCCCCTCATACGCGAATGAAAAACTGTTTTTT. Translating it yields CASSYSPPSYANEKLFF.